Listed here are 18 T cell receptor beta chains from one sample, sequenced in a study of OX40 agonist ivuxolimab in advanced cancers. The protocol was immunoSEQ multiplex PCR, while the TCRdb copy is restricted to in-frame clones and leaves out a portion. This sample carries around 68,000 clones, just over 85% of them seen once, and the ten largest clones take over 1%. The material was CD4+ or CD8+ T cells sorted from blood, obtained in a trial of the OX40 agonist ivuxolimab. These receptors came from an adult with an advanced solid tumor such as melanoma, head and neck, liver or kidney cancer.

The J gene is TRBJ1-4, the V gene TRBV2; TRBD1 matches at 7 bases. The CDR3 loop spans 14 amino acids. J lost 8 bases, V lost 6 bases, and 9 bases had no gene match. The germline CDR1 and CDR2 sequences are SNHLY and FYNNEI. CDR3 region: CASRADRTREKLFF. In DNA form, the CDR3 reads TGTGCCAGCAGGGCGGACAGGACCAGAGAAAAACTGTTTTTT. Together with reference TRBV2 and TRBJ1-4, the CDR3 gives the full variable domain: EPEVTQTPSHQVTQMGQEVILRCVPISNHLYFYWYRQILGQKVEFLVSFYNNEISEKSEIFDDQFSVERPDGSNFTLKIRSTKLEDSAMYFCASRADRTREKLFFGSGTQLSVL.

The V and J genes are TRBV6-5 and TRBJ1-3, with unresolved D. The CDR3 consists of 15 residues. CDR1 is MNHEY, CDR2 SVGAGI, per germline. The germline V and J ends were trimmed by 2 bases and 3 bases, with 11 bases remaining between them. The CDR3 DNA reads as TGTGCCAGCAGTTACAGCATCGCCAATGGAAACACCATATATTTT. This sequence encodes CASSYSIANGNTIYF.

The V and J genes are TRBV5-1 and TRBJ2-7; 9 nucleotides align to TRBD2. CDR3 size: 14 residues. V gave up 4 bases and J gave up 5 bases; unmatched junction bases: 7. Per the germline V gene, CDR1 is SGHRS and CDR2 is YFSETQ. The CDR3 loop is CASSINSGSNEQYF. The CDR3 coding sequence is TGCGCCAGCAGCATCAATAGCGGGAGTAACGAGCAGTACTTC.

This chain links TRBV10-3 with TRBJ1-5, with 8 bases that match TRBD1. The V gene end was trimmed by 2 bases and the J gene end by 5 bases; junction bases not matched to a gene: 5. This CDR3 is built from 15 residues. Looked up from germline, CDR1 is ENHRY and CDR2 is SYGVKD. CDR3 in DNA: TGTGCCATCAGTGAGACTGGACAGGGAGATCAGCCCCAGCATTTT. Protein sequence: CAISETGQGDQPQHF.

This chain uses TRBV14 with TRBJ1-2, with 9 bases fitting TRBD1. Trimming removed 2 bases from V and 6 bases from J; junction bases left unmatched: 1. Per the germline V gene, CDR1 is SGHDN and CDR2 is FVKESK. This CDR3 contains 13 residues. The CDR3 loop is CASSQRTGDGYTF. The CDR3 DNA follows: TGTGCCAGCAGCCAAAGGACAGGGGATGGCTACACCTTC. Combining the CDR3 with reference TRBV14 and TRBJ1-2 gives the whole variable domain EAGVTQFPSHSVIEKGQTVTLRCDPISGHDNLYWYRRVMGKEIKFLLHFVKESKQDESGMPNNRFLAERTGGTYSTLKVQPAELEDSGVYFCASSQRTGDGYTFGSGTRLTVV.

The CDR3 region is CASSREGGVGYNEQFF. CDR3 bases: TGTGCCAGCAGCCGCGAAGGGGGAGTAGGGTACAATGAGCAGTTCTTC. This chain joins TRBV7-8 and TRBJ2-1; tentatively, D is TRBD1 (6 bases). Germline CDR1 SGHVS, CDR2 FQNEAQ. This CDR3 region has 16 residues. Trimming took 5 bases from V and 4 from J, leaving 18 bases between them.

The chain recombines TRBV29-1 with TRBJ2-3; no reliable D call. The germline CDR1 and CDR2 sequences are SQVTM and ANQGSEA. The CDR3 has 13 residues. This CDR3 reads CSASVAGTDTQYF. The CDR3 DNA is TGCAGTGCCAGCGTGGCTGGCACAGATACGCAGTATTTT.

The CDR3 DNA reads as TGTGCCAGCAGTGAAAAAGACCGGGACCCCGGGGAGACCCAGTACTTC. Translated, it gives CASSEKDRDPGETQYF. The J gene is TRBJ2-5, the V gene TRBV27, with D tentatively TRBD1 or TRBD2 (5 bases each). The CDR3 has 16 amino acids. The germline V gene has CDR1 MNHEY and CDR2 SMNVEV (reference sequence). V gave up 5 bases and J gave up 5 bases, with 21 bases separating them.

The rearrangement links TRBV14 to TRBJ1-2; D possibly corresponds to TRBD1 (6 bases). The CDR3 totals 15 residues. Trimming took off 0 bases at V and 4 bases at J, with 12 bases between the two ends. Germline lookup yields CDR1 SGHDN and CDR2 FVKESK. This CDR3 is CASSQEQGFVYGYTF. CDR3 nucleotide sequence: TGTGCCAGCAGCCAAGAACAGGGCTTTGTCTATGGCTACACCTTC.

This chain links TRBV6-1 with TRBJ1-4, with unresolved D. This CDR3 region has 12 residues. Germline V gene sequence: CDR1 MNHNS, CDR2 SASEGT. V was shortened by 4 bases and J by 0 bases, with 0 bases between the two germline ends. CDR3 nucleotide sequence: TGTGCCAGCAGTGCAACTAATGAAAAACTGTTTTTT. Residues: CASSATNEKLFF.

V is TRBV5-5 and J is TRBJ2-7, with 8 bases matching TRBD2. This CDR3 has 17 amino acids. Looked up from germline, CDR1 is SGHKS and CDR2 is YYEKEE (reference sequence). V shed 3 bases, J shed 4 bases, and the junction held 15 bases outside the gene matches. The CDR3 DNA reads TGTGCCAGCAGCTCGAGTAGCGGGGCCTGGGCGGGATACGAGCAGTACTTC. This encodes CASSSSSGAWAGYEQYF.

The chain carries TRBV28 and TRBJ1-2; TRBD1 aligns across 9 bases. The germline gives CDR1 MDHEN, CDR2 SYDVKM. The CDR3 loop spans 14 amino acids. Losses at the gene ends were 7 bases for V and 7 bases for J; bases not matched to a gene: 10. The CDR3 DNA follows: TGTGCCAGCATCCCTCCGGGACAGGGAGTTGGCTACACCTTC. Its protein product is CASIPPGQGVGYTF.

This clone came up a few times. The CDR3 region is CASSGTNTDTQYF. The CDR3 bases are TGTGCCAGCAGTGGGACCAACACAGATACGCAGTATTTT. The rearrangement uses TRBV6-1 and TRBJ2-3; no definite D call. V lost 4 bases to trimming and J lost 2 bases, with 7 bases between them. Germline CDR1 and CDR2: MNHNS and SASEGT. The CDR3 covers 13 residues.

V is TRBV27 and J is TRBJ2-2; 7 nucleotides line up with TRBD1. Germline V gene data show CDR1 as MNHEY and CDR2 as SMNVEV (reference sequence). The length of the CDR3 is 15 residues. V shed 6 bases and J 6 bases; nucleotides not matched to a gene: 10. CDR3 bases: TGTGCCAGCAGCACAGACCCCGGGACAGCCGGGGAGCTGTTTTTT. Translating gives CASSTDPGTAGELFF.

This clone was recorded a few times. The CDR3 loop reads CASSRTGENAFF. CDR3 bases: TGTGCCAGCAGCCGGACAGGGGAGAATGCTTTCTTT. This chain links TRBV11-2 with TRBJ1-1; the match to TRBD1 covers 9 bases. From germline, CDR1 is SGHAT and CDR2 FQNNGV. V shed 5 bases and J 11 bases; nucleotides not matched to a gene: 6. The CDR3 is 12 amino acids.

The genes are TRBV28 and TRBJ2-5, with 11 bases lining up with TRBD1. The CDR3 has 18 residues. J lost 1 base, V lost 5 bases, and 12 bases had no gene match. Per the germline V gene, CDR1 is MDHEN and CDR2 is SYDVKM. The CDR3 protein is CASSPNIPGTGGQETQYF. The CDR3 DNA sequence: TGTGCCAGCAGTCCAAACATCCCCGGGACAGGGGGCCAAGAGACCCAGTACTTC.

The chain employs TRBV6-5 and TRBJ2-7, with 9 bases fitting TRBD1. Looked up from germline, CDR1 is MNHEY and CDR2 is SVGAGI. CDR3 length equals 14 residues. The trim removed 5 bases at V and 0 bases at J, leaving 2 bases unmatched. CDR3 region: CASSLGQGSYEQYF. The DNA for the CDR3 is TGTGCCAGCAGTCTGGGACAGGGCTCCTACGAGCAGTACTTC.

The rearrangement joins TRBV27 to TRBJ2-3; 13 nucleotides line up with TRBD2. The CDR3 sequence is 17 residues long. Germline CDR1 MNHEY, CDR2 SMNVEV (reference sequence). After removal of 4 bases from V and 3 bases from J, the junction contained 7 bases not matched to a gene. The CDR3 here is CASSSQPGLAGTDTQYF. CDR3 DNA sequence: TGTGCCAGCAGTTCGCAGCCGGGACTAGCGGGAACAGATACGCAGTATTTT.